The subject of this entry is one T cell receptor beta chain. No antigen is known for it. This entry is derived from a study of response to subunit inactivated influenza vaccine. Points from the study as a whole: Each seasonal influenza vaccination, the authors suggested, recruits few new T cells.

TCRdb called the RT-PCR reads again in MiXCR, with one record for every CDR3 protein. The table records fewer than 700,000 distinct CDR3 sequences, 13% of them present only once. CDR3 length: 16 amino acids. The V and J ends lost 5 bases and 4 bases respectively, with 17 bases between them. The TCR originated in a man in his fifties or sixties who received an inactivated influenza vaccine. The sample here was PBMCs from blood, taken more than 35 days after vaccination. The rearrangement uses TRBV12-3 or TRBV12-4 and TRBJ2-2; D possibly corresponds to TRBD2 (6 bases). CDR3 DNA sequence: TGTGCCAGCAGTCCTGGACTAACCCTTCCCACCGGGGAGCTGTTTTTT. This translates into CASSPGLTLPTGELFF.